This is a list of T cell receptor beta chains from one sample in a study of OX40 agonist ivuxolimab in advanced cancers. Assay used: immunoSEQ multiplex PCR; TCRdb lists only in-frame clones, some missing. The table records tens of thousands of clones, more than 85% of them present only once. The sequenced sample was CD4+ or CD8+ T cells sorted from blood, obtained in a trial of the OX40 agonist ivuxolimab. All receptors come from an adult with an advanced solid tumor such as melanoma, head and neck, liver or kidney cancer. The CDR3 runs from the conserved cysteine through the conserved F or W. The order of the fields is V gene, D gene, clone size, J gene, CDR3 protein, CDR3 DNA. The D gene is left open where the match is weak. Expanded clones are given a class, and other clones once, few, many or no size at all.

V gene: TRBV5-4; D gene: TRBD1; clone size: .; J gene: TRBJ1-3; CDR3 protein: CASSLGTGGNTIYF; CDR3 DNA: TGTGCCAGCAGCCTGGGGACAGGGGGAAACACCATATATTTT
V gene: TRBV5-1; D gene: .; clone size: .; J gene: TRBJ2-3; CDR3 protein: CASSPRGDTQYF; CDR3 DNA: TGCGCCAGCAGCCCGAGGGGAGATACGCAGTATTTT
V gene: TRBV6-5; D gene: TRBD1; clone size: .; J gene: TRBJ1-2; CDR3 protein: CASSYSSVRQGGYTF; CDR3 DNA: TGTGCCAGCAGTTACTCGAGCGTCCGACAGGGAGGCTACACCTTC
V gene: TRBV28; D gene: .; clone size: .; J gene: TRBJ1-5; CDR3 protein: CASSLPLQGMSNQPQHF; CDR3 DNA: TGTGCCAGCAGTTTACCCCTACAGGGTATGAGCAATCAGCCCCAGCATTTT
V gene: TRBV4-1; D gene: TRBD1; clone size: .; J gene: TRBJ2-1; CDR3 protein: CASSQLQGNEQFF; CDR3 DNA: TGCGCCAGCAGCCAACTACAGGGGAATGAGCAGTTCTTC
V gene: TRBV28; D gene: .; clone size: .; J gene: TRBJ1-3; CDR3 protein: CASSGDFSGSSGNTIYF; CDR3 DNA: TGTGCCAGCAGTGGTGACTTCTCCGGGAGCTCTGGAAACACCATATATTTT
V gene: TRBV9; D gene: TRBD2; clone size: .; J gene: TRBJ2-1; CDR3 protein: CASSVRLAGTNNEQFF; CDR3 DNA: TGTGCCAGCAGCGTACGACTAGCGGGAACCAACAATGAGCAGTTCTTC
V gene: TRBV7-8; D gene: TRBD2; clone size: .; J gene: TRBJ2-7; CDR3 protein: CASSYLPAGLHYEQYF; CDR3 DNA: TGTGCCAGCAGCTACCTCCCAGCGGGGTTACACTACGAGCAGTACTTC
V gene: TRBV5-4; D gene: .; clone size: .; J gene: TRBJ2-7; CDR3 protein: CASSLNTLPTYEQYF; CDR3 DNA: TGTGCCAGCAGCTTGAACACCCTACCAACCTACGAGCAGTACTTC
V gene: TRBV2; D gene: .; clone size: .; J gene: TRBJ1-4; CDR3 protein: CASSILVSGEKLFF; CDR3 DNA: TGTGCCAGTTCTATACTGGTTAGCGGGGAAAAACTGTTTTTT
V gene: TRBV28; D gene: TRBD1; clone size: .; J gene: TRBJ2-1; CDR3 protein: CASTTSLGQGEQFF; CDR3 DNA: TGTGCCAGCACTACCTCGCTGGGACAGGGTGAGCAGTTCTTC
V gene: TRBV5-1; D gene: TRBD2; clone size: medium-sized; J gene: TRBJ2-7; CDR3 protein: CASSQTSAEKYF; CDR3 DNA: TGCGCCAGCAGCCAAACTAGCGCCGAGAAGTACTTC
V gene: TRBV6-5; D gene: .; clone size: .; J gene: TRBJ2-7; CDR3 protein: CASSYRFWLAYEQYF; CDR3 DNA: TGTGCCAGCAGTTATCGTTTCTGGCTGGCATACGAGCAGTACTTC
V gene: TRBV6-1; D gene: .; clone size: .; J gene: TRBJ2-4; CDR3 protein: CASEVWRGNIQYF; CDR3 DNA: TGTGCCAGCGAGGTTTGGCGAGGAAACATTCAGTACTTC
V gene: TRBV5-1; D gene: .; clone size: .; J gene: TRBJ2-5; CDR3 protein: CASSPRGDETQYF; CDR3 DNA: TGCGCCAGCAGCCCCAGGGGGGATGAGACCCAGTACTTC
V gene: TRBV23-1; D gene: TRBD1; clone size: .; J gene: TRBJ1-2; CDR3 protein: CAREQGKIGYGYTF; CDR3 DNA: TGCGCCAGGGAACAGGGGAAAATCGGCTATGGCTACACCTTC
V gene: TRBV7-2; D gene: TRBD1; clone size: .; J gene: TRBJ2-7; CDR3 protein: CASSPGQAPYEQYF; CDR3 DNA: TGTGCCAGCAGCCCCGGACAGGCTCCCTACGAGCAGTACTTC